Listed below are T cell receptor beta chains from one sample, sequenced in a study of PD-1 blockade in classical Hodgkin lymphoma. Sequenced by immunoSEQ multiplex PCR; TCRdb stores in-frame clones only, minus some. Among 90,000 to 110,000 clones listed, about 92% were seen once. This specimen was peripheral blood mononuclear cells (PBMCs), taken before the fourth cycle of nivolumab. The receptor source for this set is a human donor with classical Hodgkin lymphoma. CDR3s include the opening cysteine and the closing phenylalanine or tryptophan. A D gene is named only where the DNA matches it firmly. Expanded clones get a size class; other rows say once, few or many, or leave the size out.

V gene	clone size	J gene	D gene	CDR3 protein	CDR3 DNA
TRBV5-1	.	TRBJ2-7	TRBD2	CASSLDGRGYEQYF	TGCGCCAGCAGCTTGGACGGGAGGGGCTACGAGCAGTACTTC
TRBV18	.	TRBJ2-2	.	CASSPPRAGISGELFF	TGTGCCAGCTCACCACCTCGGGCAGGGATCTCCGGGGAGCTGTTTTTT
TRBV10-1	few	TRBJ1-5	.	CASSAGNQPQHF	TGCGCCAGCAGTGCGGGGAATCAGCCCCAGCATTTT
TRBV18	once	TRBJ2-2	.	CASSDAETGELFF	TGTGCCAGCTCAGACGCCGAGACCGGGGAGCTGTTTTTT
TRBV5-6	.	TRBJ2-3	.	CASSSSNTQYF	TGTGCCAGCAGCTCGTCGAATACGCAGTATTTT
TRBV11-3	.	TRBJ2-2	TRBD1	CASSRTGANTGELFF	TGTGCCAGCAGCCGTACAGGGGCGAACACCGGGGAGCTGTTTTTT
TRBV7-7	.	TRBJ2-1	TRBD2	CASSLGPGGEQFF	TGTGCTAGCAGCTTAGGTCCGGGAGGCGAGCAGTTCTTC
TRBV4-3	.	TRBJ2-1	.	CASSQVVLSGYNEQFF	TGCGCCAGCAGCCAAGTTGTCCTTTCGGGGTACAATGAGCAGTTCTTC
TRBV14	.	TRBJ2-1	TRBD2	CASSQETGGSYNEQFF	TGTGCCAGCAGCCAAGAAACGGGAGGATCCTACAATGAGCAGTTCTTC
TRBV10-3	few	TRBJ1-1	.	CAISGESLNTEAFF	TGTGCCATCAGTGGTGAGTCCCTGAACACTGAAGCTTTCTTT
TRBV4-2	.	TRBJ2-7	.	CASSQERVWNEQYF	TGTGCCAGCAGCCAAGAAAGGGTATGGAACGAGCAGTACTTC
TRBV6-5	.	TRBJ1-2	.	CASGSYGYTF	TGTGCCAGCGGTAGCTATGGCTACACCTTC
TRBV28	.	TRBJ2-7	.	CASSLDPPGYEQYF	TGTGCCAGCAGTCTCGACCCGCCCGGCTACGAGCAGTACTTC
TRBV6-5	.	TRBJ1-1	.	CASIIRRYGGAEAFF	TGTGCCAGCATTATCCGACGGTACGGGGGGGCTGAAGCTTTCTTT
TRBV5-6	.	TRBJ1-2	.	CASSLPGPDGYTF	TGTGCCAGCAGCTTACCGGGGCCGGATGGCTACACCTTC
TRBV28	once	TRBJ2-1	.	CASSYKYDRGSLYNEQFF	TGTGCCAGCAGCTACAAGTACGACCGGGGGAGTTTGTACAATGAGCAGTTCTTC
TRBV30	.	TRBJ2-7	.	CAWSSSSYEQYF	TGTGCCTGGAGTTCAAGCTCCTACGAGCAGTACTTC
TRBV6-5	once	TRBJ1-2	.	CASSSGSLGYTF	TGTGCCAGCAGTTCAGGCTCCCTCGGCTACACCTTC
TRBV18	few	TRBJ1-4	.	CASSPTVAEKLFF	TGTGCCAGCTCACCCACGGTGGCTGAAAAACTGTTTTTT
TRBV12-5	.	TRBJ1-1	TRBD1	CASGFGGQMNTEAFF	TGTGCTAGTGGTTTTGGGGGACAGATGAACACTGAAGCTTTCTTT
TRBV29-1	.	TRBJ1-2	TRBD1	CSVEGSGGDYGYTF	TGCAGCGTTGAAGGGTCAGGGGGTGACTATGGCTACACCTTC
TRBV5-6	.	TRBJ1-2	TRBD1	CASSPRTGYYTF	TGTGCCAGCAGCCCAAGGACAGGGTACTACACCTTC
TRBV29-1	.	TRBJ1-3	.	CSVTGSGNTIYF	TGCAGCGTGACAGGCTCTGGAAACACCATATATTTT
TRBV28	.	TRBJ1-1	.	CASSLGQGENTEAFF	TGTGCCAGCAGTTTGGGGCAGGGTGAGAACACTGAAGCTTTCTTT
TRBV5-6	.	TRBJ1-2	.	CASSLDRGNYGYTF	TGTGCCAGCAGCTTGGACCGGGGCAACTATGGCTACACCTTC
TRBV28	.	TRBJ1-2	TRBD1	CASRSLGTGTDGYTF	TGTGCCAGCAGAAGTTTAGGGACCGGGACAGATGGCTACACCTTC
TRBV18	.	TRBJ1-5	.	CASSPIGGTLQGSMPQHF	TGTGCCAGCTCACCTATTGGAGGGACACTCCAAGGATCCATGCCCCAGCATTTT
TRBV13	.	TRBJ2-1	.	CASSLFREPYNEQFF	TGTGCCAGCAGCTTATTCCGGGAACCATACAATGAGCAGTTCTTC
TRBV10-2	.	TRBJ2-3	TRBD2	CASSESARSGTSTDTQYF	TGCGCCAGCAGTGAGTCCGCCCGAAGCGGGACTAGCACAGATACGCAGTATTTT
TRBV19	.	TRBJ1-5	.	CASSIDPYPPTGGRYSNQPQHF	TGTGCCAGTAGTATAGATCCCTATCCCCCCACGGGGGGGAGGTATAGCAATCAGCCCCAGCATTTT
TRBV6-1	.	TRBJ1-4	.	CASTFDRGWNEKLFF	TGTGCCAGCACCTTTGACCGGGGGTGGAATGAAAAACTGTTTTTT
TRBV7-8	.	TRBJ2-2	TRBD2	CASSFPAGGPTGELFF	TGTGCCAGCAGCTTCCCAGCGGGAGGACCCACCGGGGAGCTGTTTTTT
TRBV2	.	TRBJ2-7	TRBD2	CASSLATSVSYEQYF	TGTGCCAGCAGTCTGGCAACTAGCGTATCCTACGAGCAGTACTTC
TRBV2	.	TRBJ1-5	.	CASSESRRDNYNGNQPQHF	TGTGCCAGCAGTGAAAGTCGGCGGGACAATTATAACGGCAATCAGCCCCAGCATTTT
TRBV2	.	TRBJ2-5	.	CASSDGKETQYF	TGTGCCAGCAGTGACGGAAAAGAGACCCAGTACTTC
TRBV7-2	.	TRBJ2-2	.	CASSSYTGELFF	TGTGCCAGCAGCTCATACACCGGGGAGCTGTTTTTT
TRBV7-9	.	TRBJ2-5	.	CASSPTDSRETQYF	TGTGCCAGCAGCCCGACGGACAGTAGAGAGACCCAGTACTTC
TRBV2	.	TRBJ2-7	TRBD2	CASSSERESRQYF	TGTGCCAGCAGTTCGGAGCGGGAGAGTAGGCAGTACTTC
TRBV30	.	TRBJ2-7	TRBD2	CAWSGVQGLAGQTYEQYF	TGTGCCTGGAGTGGGGTCCAGGGACTAGCGGGACAAACCTACGAGCAGTACTTC
TRBV4-2	.	TRBJ2-6	TRBD1	CASSQEGIWTGGTSGANVLTF	TGTGCCAGCAGCCAAGAGGGGATCTGGACAGGCGGAACCTCTGGGGCCAACGTCCTGACTTTC
TRBV11-3	.	TRBJ2-3	TRBD1	CASSPGQGVTDTQYF	TGTGCCAGCAGCCCTGGGCAGGGGGTCACAGATACGCAGTATTTT
TRBV6-5	.	TRBJ1-3	.	CASSYSKRGSGNTIYF	TGTGCCAGCAGTTACTCGAAAAGGGGATCTGGAAACACCATATATTTT
TRBV5-4	.	TRBJ2-1	TRBD2	CASSLELAGHEQFF	TGTGCCAGCAGCTTGGAACTAGCGGGCCATGAGCAGTTCTTC
TRBV7-9	.	TRBJ1-1	.	CASSLASGMNTEAFF	TGTGCCAGCAGCTTAGCGTCAGGGATGAACACTGAAGCTTTCTTT
TRBV7-9	.	TRBJ1-2	.	CASSYPRGGFYGYTF	TGTGCCAGCAGTTACCCCCGCGGTGGGTTCTATGGCTACACCTTC
TRBV11-2	.	TRBJ2-5	.	CASGRGGETQYF	TGTGCCAGCGGCAGGGGAGGAGAGACCCAGTACTTC
TRBV19	.	TRBJ2-7	.	CASSIGGTVGIYEQYF	TGTGCCAGTAGTATAGGAGGCACGGTAGGGATCTACGAGCAGTACTTC